The clone carrying this T cell receptor beta chain has more than one count but fewer than ten. Its antigen is unknown. This sample was included in a study of T-cell memory formation after mild COVID-19. About the study: TCR clusters showed largely donor specificity.

V was cut by 2 bases and J by 6 bases, with 13 bases left in between. Germline V CDR1 and CDR2: MNHEY, SVGAGI. The CDR3 loop spans 14 amino acids. Findings of the study overall: CD8+ contracting clones occupied EMRA, while CD4+ ones occupied mainly CM and EM. There was no confirmation that second-wave clones peaking on day 37 were SARS-CoV-2 specific.

TCRalpha and TCRbeta libraries used 5'RACE with constant-segment primers and UMIs. Via MiXCR, TCRdb re-called the 5' RACE reads, giving one row per CDR3 protein. Altogether roughly 380,000 distinct CDR3 sequences are present, 28% being singletons, with the ten largest covering approximately 13%. The clonotype originates from an adult woman who had mild COVID-19 (a few samples of this study predate the infection). Cell type and time point are not known. The sequenced material came from PBMCs or a T cell subset sorted from them (not recorded which). V gene TRBV6-5 combines with J gene TRBJ1-1; D gene ambiguous. CDR3 sequence: CASSYRGWRSEAFF. In DNA, the CDR3 is TGTGCCAGCAGTTACCGGGGATGGAGGTCTGAAGCTTTCTTT.